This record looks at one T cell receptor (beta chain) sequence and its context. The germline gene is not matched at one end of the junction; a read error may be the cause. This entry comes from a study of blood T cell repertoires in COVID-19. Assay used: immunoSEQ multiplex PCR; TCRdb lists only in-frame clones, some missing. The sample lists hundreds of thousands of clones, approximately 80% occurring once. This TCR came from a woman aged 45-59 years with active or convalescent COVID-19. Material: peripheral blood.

The chain's CDR3 is CVSSAQGQPQHF. CDR3 in DNA: TGTGTCAGCAGTGCCCAGGGTCAGCCCCAGCATTTT. V is TRBV2 and J is TRBJ1-5, with D possibly matching TRBD1 (5 bases). The CDR3 covers 12 residues. Germline CDR1 and CDR2: SNHLY and FYNNEI.